The clone carrying this T cell receptor (beta chain) was counted a few times. Its antigen is not known. In making TCR beta libraries, quantitative 5'-RACE with molecular barcodes was used. TCRdb reanalysed the 5' RACE reads using MiXCR and keeps one entry per CDR3 protein. The sample carries roughly 150,000 distinct CDR3 sequences, about a third recorded once. The data are from a study of CD8 T cells in ankylosing spondylitis. Study observations and caveats: The study identified a TCR beta motif of seven or eight highly homologous variants that appeared characteristic of ankylosing spondylitis blood. In reactive arthritis synovial fluid and blood, some motif variants had been reported before. The disease-linked clones had a CD8+ phenotype and low blood frequencies.

Trimming pared 4 bases from V and 0 bases from J, leaving 13 bases between. Germline CDR1 is MNHEY and CDR2 is SMNVEV (reference sequence). The CDR3 totals 16 residues. The V and J genes are TRBV27 and TRBJ1-5; D possibly corresponds to TRBD1 (5 bases). The origin of this receptor is a male donor with ankylosing spondylitis. Sequencing was done on a sample of synovial fluid, either unsorted or a sorted T cell fraction (not recorded which). In nucleotides, the CDR3 is TGTGCCAGCAGTTCCCTCGACAGATATAGCAATCAGCCCCAGCATTTT. Protein product: CASSSLDRYSNQPQHF.